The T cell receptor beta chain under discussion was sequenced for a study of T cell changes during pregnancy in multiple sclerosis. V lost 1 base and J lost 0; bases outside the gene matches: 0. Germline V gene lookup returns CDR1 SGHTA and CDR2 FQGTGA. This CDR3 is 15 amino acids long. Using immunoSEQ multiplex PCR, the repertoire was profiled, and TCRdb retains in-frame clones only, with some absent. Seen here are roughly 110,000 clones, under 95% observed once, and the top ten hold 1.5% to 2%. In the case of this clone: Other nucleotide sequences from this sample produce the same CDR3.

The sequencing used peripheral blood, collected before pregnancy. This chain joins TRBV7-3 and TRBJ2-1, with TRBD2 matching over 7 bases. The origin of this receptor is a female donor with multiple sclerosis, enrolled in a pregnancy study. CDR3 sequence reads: CASSLSGSSYNEQFF. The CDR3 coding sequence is TGTGCCAGCAGCTTAAGCGGGAGCTCCTACAATGAGCAGTTCTTC. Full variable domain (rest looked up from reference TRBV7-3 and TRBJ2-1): GAGVSQTPSNKVTEKGKYVELRCDPISGHTALYWYRQSLGQGPEFLIYFQGTGAADDSGLPNDRFFAVRPEGSVSTLKIQRTERGDSAVYLCASSLSGSSYNEQFFGPGTRLTVL.